The rows below give T cell receptor beta chains drawn from one sample of a study of shared clonotypes between healthy human individuals. The data were produced by immunoSEQ multiplex PCR, yet TCRdb's version contains in-frame clones alone and is incomplete. The table records fewer than 700,000 clones, 85% to 95% of them present only once. The sequencing input was naive CD8+ T cells sorted from blood. The receptors stem from a young woman in good health. Each CDR3 is given with its conserved first and last residue. D genes are given only for firm matches. Clone size is not always given. Where it is, it says once, few, many or a class for expanded clones.

v_gene	d_gene	abundance	len	j_gene	CDR3nt	CDR3aa
TRBV9	-	-	15	TRBJ2-1	TGTGCCAGCAGCGTAGCGGGGGGCGAAACCAATGAGCAGTTCTTC	CASSVAGGETNEQFF
TRBV28	TRBD1	-	14	TRBJ1-2	TGTGCCAGCAGTTTATCGGGGACAGTCTATGGCTACACCTTC	CASSLSGTVYGYTF
TRBV28	-	-	14	TRBJ2-3	TGTGCCAGCAGTTTACAAGGGGTTCCAGATACGCAGTATTTT	CASSLQGVPDTQYF
TRBV9	TRBD2	once	19	TRBJ2-1	TGTGCCAGCAGCGCAGAGGGACTAGCGGGAGAGGAGTCCTACAATGAGCAGTTCTTC	CASSAEGLAGEESYNEQFF
TRBV27	-	-	13	TRBJ2-7	TGTGCCAGCAGTACAGGACTTACCTACGAGCAGTACTTC	CASSTGLTYEQYF
TRBV27	-	once	12	TRBJ2-1	TGTGCCAGCAGTTTAGGGGCCAATGAGCAGTTCTTC	CASSLGANEQFF
TRBV5-1	TRBD1	-	13	TRBJ1-5	TGCGCCAGACGACAGGGAAGCAATCAGCCCCAGCATTTT	CARRQGSNQPQHF
TRBV5-4	-	-	14	TRBJ2-7	TGTGCCAGCAGCTTGGCTCGGGGAACCTACGAGCAGTACTTC	CASSLARGTYEQYF
TRBV6-1	TRBD1	-	16	TRBJ2-7	TGTGCCAGCAGTGAGTACCTCCAGGGGGAGAACTACGAGCAGTACTTC	CASSEYLQGENYEQYF
TRBV7-8	-	once	13	TRBJ1-5	TGTGCCACCGACAAGGACTCCTATCAGCCCCAGCATTTT	CATDKDSYQPQHF
TRBV7-8	-	-	13	TRBJ1-4	TGTGCCAGCAGCTTAGCGTCCGGTGAAAAACTGTTTTTT	CASSLASGEKLFF
TRBV19	-	-	14	TRBJ2-7	TGTGCCAGTCAGAGCTCCGCGGGACGATACGAGCAGTACTTC	CASQSSAGRYEQYF
TRBV27	TRBD2	-	14	TRBJ2-7	TGTGCCAGCACCCCGCTAGCGGCCCCGGACGAGCAGTACTTC	CASTPLAAPDEQYF
TRBV4-2	-	-	13	TRBJ2-7	TGTGCCAGCAGCAGGGACGGTAAGGAGGAGCAGTACTTC	CASSRDGKEEQYF
TRBV5-8	-	-	17	TRBJ2-3	TGTGCCAGCAGCTTCTCGGGGCTAGCGATGAGCACAGATACGCAGTATTTT	CASSFSGLAMSTDTQYF
TRBV9	TRBD1	-	13	TRBJ2-7	TGTGCCAGCAGCACCCGGACAGGGTCCGAGCAGTACTTC	CASSTRTGSEQYF
TRBV5-5	-	-	13	TRBJ1-5	TGTGCCAGCAGCTTGGCGGGAAATCAGCCCCAGCATTTT	CASSLAGNQPQHF
TRBV11-2	-	once	15	TRBJ2-7	TGTGCCAGCAGCCCCCATCTGGGTAGATACTACGAGCAGTACTTC	CASSPHLGRYYEQYF
TRBV6-1	-	-	14	TRBJ2-7	TGTGCCAGCAGCAGTATTGGCGGTTCCTACGAGCAGTACTTC	CASSSIGGSYEQYF
TRBV27	TRBD1	-	13	TRBJ1-1	TGTGCCAGCAGTGGACAGGGGTCCACTGAAGCTTTCTTT	CASSGQGSTEAFF
TRBV4-1	-	-	14	TRBJ2-7	TGCGCCAGCAGCTCCCGACTAGGCACCTACGAGCAGTACTTC	CASSSRLGTYEQYF
TRBV28	-	-	16	TRBJ1-2	TGTGCCAGCAGTGGGCTCCGGGGGGTCGATAACTATGGCTACACCTTC	CASSGLRGVDNYGYTF
TRBV11-2	-	-	13	TRBJ2-7	TGTGCCAGCAGCTTAGAGACAGACTACGAGCAGTACTTC	CASSLETDYEQYF
TRBV27	-	-	13	TRBJ2-7	TGTGCCAGCAGTGAAGGGGGGCCGGGTGAGCAGTACTTC	CASSEGGPGEQYF
TRBV19	TRBD1	-	15	TRBJ2-7	TGTGCCAGTAGTATAACCGGGACAGGGGATTACGAGCAGTACTTC	CASSITGTGDYEQYF
TRBV28	-	-	13	TRBJ1-1	TGTGCCAGCAGTTTTGGACCGAACACTGAAGCTTTCTTT	CASSFGPNTEAFF
TRBV27	-	once	15	TRBJ2-1	TGTGCCAGCAGTTTAGCGGATAGCTCCTACAATGAGCAGTTCTTC	CASSLADSSYNEQFF
TRBV27	TRBD1	-	14	TRBJ2-7	TGTGCCAGCAGTTTTGACAGGGGCTCCTACGAGCAGTACTTC	CASSFDRGSYEQYF
TRBV27	TRBD2	-	16	TRBJ2-7	TGTGCCAGCAGTTCCGGGACTAGCGGGAGAGGTTACGAGCAGTACTTC	CASSSGTSGRGYEQYF
TRBV5-4	TRBD2	once	15	TRBJ2-7	TGTGCCAGCAGCCTTAGCGGGAGTGGCTCCTACGAGCAGTACTTC	CASSLSGSGSYEQYF
TRBV7-9	TRBD2	-	16	TRBJ2-7	TGTGCCAGCAGCTTAGAAGCGGGAGGGAGCTCCTACGAGCAGTACTTC	CASSLEAGGSSYEQYF
TRBV19	-	-	17	TRBJ2-2	TGTGCCAGTAGTATAGATGTGGCGGGTTTGAACACCGGGGAGCTGTTTTTT	CASSIDVAGLNTGELFF
TRBV29-1	TRBD1	-	13	TRBJ2-1	TGCAGCGTTCGGGGGACAGGGTCCAATGAGCAGTTCTTC	CSVRGTGSNEQFF
TRBV19	TRBD2	-	13	TRBJ2-7	TGTGCCAGTAGTATCACTAGCGGGTACGAGCAGTACTTC	CASSITSGYEQYF
TRBV21-1	-	-	14	TRBJ1-5	TGTGCCAGCAGCAACGAGACATTCCTCCAGCCCCAGCATTTT	CASSNETFLQPQHF
TRBV4-1	-	-	18	TRBJ2-3	TGCGCCAGCAGCCAAGCCCCCTCTTGGTGGGAGAGCACAGATACGCAGTATTTT	CASSQAPSWWESTDTQYF
TRBV19	TRBD1	once	15	TRBJ2-7	TGTGCCAGTAGTGCTACCTCCGACAGGGCCTACGAGCAGTACTTC	CASSATSDRAYEQYF
TRBV13	-	-	12	TRBJ2-1	TGTGCCAGCAGCTTAACCTGGGATGAGCAGTTCTTC	CASSLTWDEQFF
TRBV4-2	TRBD2	-	15	TRBJ2-7	TGTGCCAGCAGCCAAGAGCAGAGCGGGGCCTACGAGCAGTACTTC	CASSQEQSGAYEQYF
TRBV4-1	TRBD2	-	16	TRBJ2-7	TGCGCCAGCAGCCCCCTGCCGCGGGAGAGGTCCTACGAGCAGTACTTC	CASSPLPRERSYEQYF
TRBV29-1	TRBD2	-	15	TRBJ2-7	TGCAGCGTGACGGGGACTAGCGGGAGATGGTACGAGCAGTACTTC	CSVTGTSGRWYEQYF
TRBV30	-	-	14	TRBJ2-3	TGTGCCTGGAGTGTGGGTTCAGACACAGATACGCAGTATTTT	CAWSVGSDTDTQYF
TRBV10-2	TRBD2	-	15	TRBJ2-7	TGCGCCAGCCGGGGGGAGGACCTTCTCTCCTACGAGCAGTACTTC	CASRGEDLLSYEQYF
TRBV11-2	-	-	14	TRBJ2-1	TGTGCCAGCAGCTTAGTTGCTACTGGGAGTGAGCAGTTCTTC	CASSLVATGSEQFF
TRBV19	-	-	15	TRBJ2-7	TGTGCCAGTAGTATTATGAGGACAAGCCCCTACGAGCAGTACTTC	CASSIMRTSPYEQYF
TRBV6-1	-	-	13	TRBJ1-5	TGTGCCAGCAGTGACCAGGAGGGTCAGCCCCAGCATTTT	CASSDQEGQPQHF
TRBV10-3	TRBD1	-	15	TRBJ2-7	TGTGCCATCAGTGAGGGGACAGGCCTCTCCTACGAGCAGTACTTC	CAISEGTGLSYEQYF
TRBV13	TRBD2	-	15	TRBJ2-7	TGTGCCAGCAGCTTGGGGGGGACTAGCTACTACGAGCAGTACTTC	CASSLGGTSYYEQYF
TRBV5-4	TRBD2	-	17	TRBJ2-7	TGTGCCAGCAGCTTTAGGCTAGCGGGAGGAAGCTCCTACGAGCAGTACTTC	CASSFRLAGGSSYEQYF
TRBV5-6	-	-	14	TRBJ2-1	TGTGCCAGCAGCTCCCCCCTCGACCCCAATGAGCAGTTCTTC	CASSSPLDPNEQFF
TRBV29-1	-	once	12	TRBJ2-1	TGCAGCGTTGATTCGGCGGCCGGTGAGCAGTTCTTC	CSVDSAAGEQFF
TRBV5-8	-	-	12	TRBJ2-6	TGTGCCAGCAGCTTGGAGGCCAACGTCCTGACTTTC	CASSLEANVLTF
TRBV27	-	few	14	TRBJ1-5	TGTGCCAGCAGTTTATTTAGCGGCAATCAGCCCCAGCATTTT	CASSLFSGNQPQHF